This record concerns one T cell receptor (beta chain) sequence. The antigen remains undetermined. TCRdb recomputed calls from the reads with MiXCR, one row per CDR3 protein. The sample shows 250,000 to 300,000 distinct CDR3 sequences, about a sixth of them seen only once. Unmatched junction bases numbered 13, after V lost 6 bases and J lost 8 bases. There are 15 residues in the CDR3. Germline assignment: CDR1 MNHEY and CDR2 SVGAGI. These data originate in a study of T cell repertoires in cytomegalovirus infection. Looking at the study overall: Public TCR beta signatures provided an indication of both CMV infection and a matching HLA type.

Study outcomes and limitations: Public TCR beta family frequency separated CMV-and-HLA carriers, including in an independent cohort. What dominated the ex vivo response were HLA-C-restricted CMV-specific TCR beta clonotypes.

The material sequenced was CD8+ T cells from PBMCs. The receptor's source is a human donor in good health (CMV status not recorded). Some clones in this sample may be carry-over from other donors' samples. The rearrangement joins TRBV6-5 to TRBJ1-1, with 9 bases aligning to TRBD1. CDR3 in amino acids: CASSYDGQGFLEAFF. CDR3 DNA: TGTGCCAGCAGCTACGACGGACAGGGGTTTTTGGAAGCTTTCTTT.